These 13 T cell receptor beta chains share one sample of origin, sequenced in a study of PD-1 blockade in classical Hodgkin lymphoma. All the patients suffered relapse after autologous stem cell transplantation, and brentuximab vedotin exposure differed. Thawed PBMCs were the source of CD8+ T cells, obtained through magnetic negative selection. Produced via immunoSEQ multiplex PCR; TCRdb's table is partial and in-frame only. The table includes 10,000 to 15,000 clones, 79% detected once. This material consisted of CD8+ T cells from blood, taken at baseline. All receptors come from a human donor with classical Hodgkin lymphoma.

This chain joins TRBV7-3 and TRBJ1-1, with a possible D match to TRBD1 (6 bases). Between the trimmed V and J ends, which lost 3 bases and 5 bases, there was a span of 10 bases. The CDR3 covers 13 residues. Looked up from germline, CDR1 is SGHTA and CDR2 is FQGTGA. The CDR3 spells CASSLGGGTEAFF. The CDR3, as DNA: TGTGCCAGCAGCTTGGGGGGCGGAACTGAAGCTTTCTTT.

The V call is TRBV4-3, the J call TRBJ2-7, with 9 bases identical to TRBD1. V trimming: 1 base; J trimming: 3 bases; junction bases outside the gene matches: 4. The CDR3 is 15 residues long. CDR1 is LGHNA, CDR2 YSLEER, per germline. This CDR3 reads CASSQAGTGIYEQYF. DNA of the CDR3: TGCGCCAGCAGCCAAGCCGGGACAGGGATCTACGAGCAGTACTTC.

The CDR3 sequence: CASRSGGDTDTQYF. The CDR3 DNA reads as TGTGCCAGCAGGTCCGGGGGCGACACAGATACGCAGTATTTT. This chain connects TRBV27 to TRBJ2-3; D tentatively reads TRBD1 or TRBD2 (6 bases each). Germline loops: CDR1 MNHEY, CDR2 SMNVEV (reference sequence). Trimming cost V 6 bases and J 2 bases, with 12 bases left between them. The CDR3 spans 14 residues.

The chain links TRBV2 to TRBJ2-1; D is undetermined. CDR1 SNHLY and CDR2 FYNNEI come from the germline V gene. This CDR3 contains 12 residues. V gave up 4 bases and J gave up 9 bases, with 10 bases separating them. In DNA form, the CDR3 reads TGTGCCAGCAGTGGTTTATGGAGTGAGCAGTTCTTC. Translating it yields CASSGLWSEQFF.

The V call is TRBV5-1, the J call TRBJ1-6; D unresolved. V lost 4 bases and J lost 9, with 20 bases in between. The CDR3 sequence is 16 residues long. Germline assignment: CDR1 SGHRS and CDR2 YFSETQ. The CDR3 DNA is TGCGCCAGCAGCCCCCTGAGCCAGGAAGGGAGTTCACCCCTCCACTTT. Translating gives CASSPLSQEGSSPLHF. The variable domain in full, with the rest retrieved from reference TRBV5-1 and TRBJ1-6, is KAGVTQTPRYLIKTRGQQVTLSCSPISGHRSVSWYQQTPGQGLQFLFEYFSETQRNKGNFPGRFSGRQFSNSRSEMNVSTLELGDSALYLCASSPLSQEGSSPLHFGNGTRLTVT.

In this sample, this clone turned up once. The V gene is TRBV11-3, the J gene TRBJ2-3; D possibly corresponds to TRBD2 (5 bases). V lost 2 bases and J 3 bases, leaving 6 bases between the germline ends. Looked up from germline, CDR1 is SGHNT and CDR2 is YENEEA. The CDR3 runs to 13 residues. CDR3 bases: TGTGCCAGCAGCTTACGAGGGACAGATACGCAGTATTTT. It specifies CASSLRGTDTQYF.

This chain links TRBV6-1 with TRBJ2-5, with D uncertain. V gave up 7 bases and J gave up 2 bases, with 14 bases separating them. Germline CDR1 reads MNHNS; CDR2 reads SASEGT. This CDR3 spans 14 amino acids. The CDR3 loop reads CASTQPYGQETQYF. The CDR3 DNA is TGTGCCAGCACTCAACCTTACGGGCAAGAGACCCAGTACTTC.

As regards this clone: One end of the junction varies from germline; a read error may be responsible. The V and J genes are TRBV4-3 and TRBJ1-1; TRBD1 agrees at 9 bases. The CDR3 has 13 residues. Germline CDR1 reads LGHNA; CDR2 reads YSLEER. The CDR3 bases are TGCGCCAGCAGCCGCCGGGACAGGGCTGAGGCTTTCTTT. Its protein product is CASSRRDRAEAFF.

V gene TRBV5-5 combines with J gene TRBJ2-7, with TRBD1 as a possible D gene (5 bases). From germline, CDR1 is SGHKS and CDR2 YYEKEE (reference sequence). V lost 6 bases and J lost 0, with 19 bases in between. The CDR3 length is 16 residues. CDR3 nucleotide sequence: TGTGCCAGCACCCTAACCCCCCAGGGCCTCTCCTACGAGCAGTACTTC. It codes for CASTLTPQGLSYEQYF.

This sequence joins TRBV9 and TRBJ2-7, with D tentatively TRBD2 (6 bases). V lost 4 bases and J 2 bases, leaving 19 bases between the germline ends. The CDR3 contains 16 residues. The germline V gene has CDR1 SGDLS and CDR2 YYNGEE. The CDR3 loop reads CASSIAGTPYAYEQYF. The CDR3 nucleotides read TGTGCCAGCAGCATAGCCGGGACTCCGTACGCCTACGAGCAGTACTTC.

This chain links TRBV7-6 with TRBJ1-5; tentative D call: TRBD1 (5 bases). The CDR3 runs 15 residues. V lost 3 bases to trimming and J lost 6 bases, with 15 bases between them. Germline values: CDR1 SGHVS, CDR2 FNYEAQ. CDR3 amino acids: CASSLGTGGAQPQHF. DNA for the CDR3: TGTGCCAGCAGCTTGGGGACGGGCGGTGCTCAGCCCCAGCATTTT.

The chain combines TRBV5-4 with TRBJ2-7; D assignment may be TRBD1 or TRBD2 (5 bases each). Germline-derived CDR1 and CDR2 are SGHNT and YYREEE (reference sequence). Trimming shortened V by 0 bases and J by 1 base, and 14 bases separated the two germline ends. CDR3 length: 16 amino acids. As DNA, the CDR3 is TGTGCCAGCAGCTTGGAGGAGAGGGCAGGGTCCTACGAGCAGTACTTC. Its protein product is CASSLEERAGSYEQYF. The full variable domain, with the rest looked up from reference TRBV5-4 and TRBJ2-7, is ETGVTQSPTHLIKTRGQQVTLRCSSQSGHNTVSWYQQALGQGPQFIFQYYREEENGRGNFPPRFSGLQFPNYSSELNVNALELDDSALYLCASSLEERAGSYEQYFGPGTRLTVT.

V usage is TRBV7-3 and J usage is TRBJ2-3; 8 bases are shared with TRBD2. The CDR3 has 18 residues. Germline values: CDR1 SGHTA, CDR2 FQGTGA. The junction had 15 bases not matched to a gene; V was cut back by 5 bases and J by 2 bases. The CDR3 is CASSPQLSGGAPTDTQYF. The CDR3 DNA sequence: TGTGCCAGCAGCCCGCAACTGTCGGGGGGGGCCCCCACAGATACGCAGTATTTT.